Reported below is one TCR beta chain. Its specificity is not known. V dropped 0 bases and J dropped 0; count of bases not matched to a gene: 1. The CDR3 has 15 residues. Germline V gene lookup returns CDR1 SGHNT and CDR2 YYREEE (reference sequence). The sample is drawn from a study of T cell responses to AZD1222 COVID-19 vaccine. This table comes from immunoSEQ multiplex PCR, and its TCRdb copy is limited to in-frame clones, with some not included. Among fewer than 150,000 clones listed, approximately 80% were seen once. General study points: The number of AZD1222 recipients seropositive at baseline was only five to seven.

The chain couples TRBV5-4 to TRBJ2-7; TRBD1 matches at 9 bases. Sequencing was performed on peripheral blood, taken on day 0 of AZD1222 vaccination. This receptor was taken from an adult in good health. This chain's CDR3 is CASSLGGQGSYEQYF. The CDR3, as DNA: TGTGCCAGCAGCTTGGGGGGACAGGGCTCCTACGAGCAGTACTTC. Supplemented by reference TRBV5-4 and TRBJ2-7, the full variable domain reads ETGVTQSPTHLIKTRGQQVTLRCSSQSGHNTVSWYQQALGQGPQFIFQYYREEENGRGNFPPRFSGLQFPNYSSELNVNALELDDSALYLCASSLGGQGSYEQYFGPGTRLTVT.